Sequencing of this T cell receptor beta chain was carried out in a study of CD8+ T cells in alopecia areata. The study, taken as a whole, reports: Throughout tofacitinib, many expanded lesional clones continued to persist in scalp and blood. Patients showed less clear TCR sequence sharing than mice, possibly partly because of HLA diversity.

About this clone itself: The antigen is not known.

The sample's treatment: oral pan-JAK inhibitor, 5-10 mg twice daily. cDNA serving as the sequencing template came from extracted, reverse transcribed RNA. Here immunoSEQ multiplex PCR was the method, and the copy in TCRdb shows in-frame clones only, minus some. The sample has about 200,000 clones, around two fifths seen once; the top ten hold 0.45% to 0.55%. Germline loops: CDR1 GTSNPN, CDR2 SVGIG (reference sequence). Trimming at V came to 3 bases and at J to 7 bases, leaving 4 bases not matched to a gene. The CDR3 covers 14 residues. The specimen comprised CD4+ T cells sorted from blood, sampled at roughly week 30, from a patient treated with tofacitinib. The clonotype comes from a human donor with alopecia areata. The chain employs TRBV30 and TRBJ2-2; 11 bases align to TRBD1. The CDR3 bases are TGTGCCTGGAGGGGGACAGGGGGTCACGGGGAGCTGTTTTTT. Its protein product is CAWRGTGGHGELFF.